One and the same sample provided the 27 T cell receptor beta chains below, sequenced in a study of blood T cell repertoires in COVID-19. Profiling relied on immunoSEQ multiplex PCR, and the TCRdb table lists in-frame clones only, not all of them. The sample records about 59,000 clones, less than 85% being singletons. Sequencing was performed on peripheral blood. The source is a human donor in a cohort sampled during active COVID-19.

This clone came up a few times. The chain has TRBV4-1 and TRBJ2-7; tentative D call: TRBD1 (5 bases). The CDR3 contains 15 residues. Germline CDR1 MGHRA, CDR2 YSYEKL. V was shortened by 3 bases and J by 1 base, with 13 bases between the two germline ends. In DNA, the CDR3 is TGCGCCAGCAGCCATATAGGGGCAGGGTCCTACGAGCAGTACTTC. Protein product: CASSHIGAGSYEQYF.

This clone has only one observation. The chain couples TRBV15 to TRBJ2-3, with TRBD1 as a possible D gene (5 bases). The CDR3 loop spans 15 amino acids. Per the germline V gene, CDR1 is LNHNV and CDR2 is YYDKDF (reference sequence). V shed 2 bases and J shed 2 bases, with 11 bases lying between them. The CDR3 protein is CATSRLGADTDTQYF. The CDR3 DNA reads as TGTGCCACCAGCAGACTAGGGGCCGACACAGATACGCAGTATTTT.

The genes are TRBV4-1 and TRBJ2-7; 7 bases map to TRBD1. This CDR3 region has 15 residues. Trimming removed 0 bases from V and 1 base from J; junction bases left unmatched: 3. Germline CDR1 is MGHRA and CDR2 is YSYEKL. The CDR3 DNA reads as TGCGCCAGCAGCCAAGACCCGGACAGGTCCTACGAGCAGTACTTC. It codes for CASSQDPDRSYEQYF.

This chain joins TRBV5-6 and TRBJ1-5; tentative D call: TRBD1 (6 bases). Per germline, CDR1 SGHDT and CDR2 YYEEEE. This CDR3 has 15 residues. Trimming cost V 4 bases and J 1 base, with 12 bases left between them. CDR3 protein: CASSRTVASNQPQHF. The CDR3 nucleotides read TGTGCCAGCAGCCGGACAGTCGCCAGCAATCAGCCCCAGCATTTT.

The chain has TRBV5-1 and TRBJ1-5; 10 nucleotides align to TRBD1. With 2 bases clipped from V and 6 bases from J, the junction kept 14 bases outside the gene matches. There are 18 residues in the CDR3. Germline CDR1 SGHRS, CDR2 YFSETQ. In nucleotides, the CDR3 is TGCGCCAGCAGCTTACCGGGACAGGGGCTCGATAGACGTCAGCCCCAGCATTTT. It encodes CASSLPGQGLDRRQPQHF.

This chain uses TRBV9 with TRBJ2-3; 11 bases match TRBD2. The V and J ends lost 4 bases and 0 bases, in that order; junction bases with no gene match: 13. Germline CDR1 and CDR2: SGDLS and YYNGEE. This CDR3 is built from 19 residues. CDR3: CASSTPLTSGGSSTDTQYF. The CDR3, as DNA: TGTGCCAGCAGCACCCCTCTTACTAGCGGGGGTTCTAGCACAGATACGCAGTATTTT.

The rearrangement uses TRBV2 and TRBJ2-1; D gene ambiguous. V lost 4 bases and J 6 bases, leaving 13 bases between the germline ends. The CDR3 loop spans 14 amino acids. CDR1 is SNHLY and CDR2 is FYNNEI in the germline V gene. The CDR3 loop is CASSGLLGFNEQFF. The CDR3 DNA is TGTGCCAGCAGTGGACTCCTCGGCTTCAATGAGCAGTTCTTC.

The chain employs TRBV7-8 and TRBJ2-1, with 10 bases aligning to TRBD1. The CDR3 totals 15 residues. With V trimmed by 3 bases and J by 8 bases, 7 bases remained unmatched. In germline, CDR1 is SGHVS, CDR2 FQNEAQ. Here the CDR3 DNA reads TGTGCCAGCAGCTTCCCCGGGACAGGGGATGATGAGCAGTTCTTC. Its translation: CASSFPGTGDDEQFF.

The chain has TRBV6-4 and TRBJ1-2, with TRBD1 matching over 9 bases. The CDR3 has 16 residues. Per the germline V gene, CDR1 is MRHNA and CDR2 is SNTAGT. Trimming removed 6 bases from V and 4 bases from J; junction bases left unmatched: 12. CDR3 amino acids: CASRPSGTGSLYGYTF. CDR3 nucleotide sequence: TGTGCCAGCAGGCCCTCCGGGACAGGGAGCCTCTATGGCTACACCTTC.

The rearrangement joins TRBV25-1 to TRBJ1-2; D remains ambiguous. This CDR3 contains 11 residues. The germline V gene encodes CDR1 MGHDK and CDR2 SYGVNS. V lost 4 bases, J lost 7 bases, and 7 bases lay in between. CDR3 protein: CASSGSFGYTF. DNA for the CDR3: TGTGCCAGCAGTGGTAGTTTTGGCTACACCTTC.

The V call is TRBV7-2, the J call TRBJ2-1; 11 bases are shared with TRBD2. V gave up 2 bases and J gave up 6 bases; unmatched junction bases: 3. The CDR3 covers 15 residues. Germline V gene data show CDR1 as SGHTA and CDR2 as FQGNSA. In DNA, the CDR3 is TGTGCCAGCAGCTTAACTAGCGGGAGTGGCAATGAGCAGTTCTTC. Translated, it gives CASSLTSGSGNEQFF.

Written as DNA, the CDR3 is TGTGCCAGCAGCCCTTTTTTAGGACAGAGAGAAAAACTGTTTTTT. This encodes CASSPFLGQREKLFF. The chain recombines TRBV5-6 with TRBJ1-4; tentatively, D is TRBD1 (6 bases). The CDR3 length is 15 residues. The germline gives CDR1 SGHDT, CDR2 YYEEEE. V gave up 4 bases and J gave up 8 bases, with 18 bases separating them.

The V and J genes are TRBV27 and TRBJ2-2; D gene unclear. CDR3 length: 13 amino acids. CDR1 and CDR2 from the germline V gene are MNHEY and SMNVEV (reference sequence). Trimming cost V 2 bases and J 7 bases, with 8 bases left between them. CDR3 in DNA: TGTGCCAGCAGTTTAGGGCCATACGGGGAGCTGTTTTTT. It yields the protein CASSLGPYGELFF.

The CDR3 coding sequence is TGTGCCAGCAGTTCCAGCAGAAGGACGGCCGGGAGGACCAGGGATCCCGGGGAGCTGTTTTTT. Translating gives CASSSSRRTAGRTRDPGELFF. The V gene is TRBV27, the J gene TRBJ2-2; 7 bases are a match to TRBD2. After removal of 4 bases from V and 6 bases from J, the junction contained 26 bases not matched to a gene. Germline CDR1 and CDR2: MNHEY and SMNVEV (reference sequence). CDR3 length equals 21 residues.

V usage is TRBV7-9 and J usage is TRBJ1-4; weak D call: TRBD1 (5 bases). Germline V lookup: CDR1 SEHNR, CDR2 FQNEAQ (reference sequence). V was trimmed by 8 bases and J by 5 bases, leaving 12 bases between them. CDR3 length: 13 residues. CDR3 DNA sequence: TGTGCCAGCGCCACCCGGGGGAATGAAAAACTGTTTTTT. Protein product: CASATRGNEKLFF.

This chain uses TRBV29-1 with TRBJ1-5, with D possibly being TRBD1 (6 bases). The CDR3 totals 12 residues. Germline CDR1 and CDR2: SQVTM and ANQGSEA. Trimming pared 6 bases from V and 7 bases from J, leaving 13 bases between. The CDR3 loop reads CSVGTSRQPQHF. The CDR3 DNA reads TGCAGCGTCGGGACATCCCGACAGCCCCAGCATTTT.

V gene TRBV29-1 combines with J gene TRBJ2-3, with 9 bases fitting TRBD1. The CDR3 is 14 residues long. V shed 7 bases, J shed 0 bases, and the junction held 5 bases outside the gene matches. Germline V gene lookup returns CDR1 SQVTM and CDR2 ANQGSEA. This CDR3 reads CSGTGGESTDTQYF. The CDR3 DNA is TGCAGCGGCACAGGGGGCGAGAGCACAGATACGCAGTATTTT.

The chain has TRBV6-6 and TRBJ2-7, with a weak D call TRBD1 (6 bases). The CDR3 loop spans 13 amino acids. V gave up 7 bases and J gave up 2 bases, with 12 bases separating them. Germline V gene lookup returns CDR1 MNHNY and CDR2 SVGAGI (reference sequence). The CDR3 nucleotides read TGTGCCAGCACCCAGGGGTTTACCTACGAGCAGTACTTC. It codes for CASTQGFTYEQYF.

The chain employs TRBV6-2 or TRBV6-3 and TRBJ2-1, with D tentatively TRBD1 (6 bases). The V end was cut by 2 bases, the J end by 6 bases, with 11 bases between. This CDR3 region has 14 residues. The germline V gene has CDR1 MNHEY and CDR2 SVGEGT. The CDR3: CASSYTGQTNEQFF. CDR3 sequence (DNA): TGTGCCAGCAGTTACACTGGACAGACCAATGAGCAGTTCTTC.

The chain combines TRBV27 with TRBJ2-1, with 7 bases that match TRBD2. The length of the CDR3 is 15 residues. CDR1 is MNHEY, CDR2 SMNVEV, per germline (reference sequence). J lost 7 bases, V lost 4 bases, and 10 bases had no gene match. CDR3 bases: TGTGCCAGCAGTTCCCTACGGGGGGTAATAAATGAGCAGTTCTTC. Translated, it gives CASSSLRGVINEQFF.

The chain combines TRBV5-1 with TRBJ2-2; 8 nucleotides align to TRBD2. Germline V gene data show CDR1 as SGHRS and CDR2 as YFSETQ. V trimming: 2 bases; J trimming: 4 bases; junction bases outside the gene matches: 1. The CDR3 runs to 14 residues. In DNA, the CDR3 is TGCGCCAGCAGCTTACGGGGGGGCACCGGGGAGCTGTTTTTT. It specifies CASSLRGGTGELFF. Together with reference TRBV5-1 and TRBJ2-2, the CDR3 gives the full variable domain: KAGVTQTPRYLIKTRGQQVTLSCSPISGHRSVSWYQQTPGQGLQFLFEYFSETQRNKGNFPGRFSGRQFSNSRSEMNVSTLELGDSALYLCASSLRGGTGELFFGEGSRLTVL.

CDR3 sequence reads: CATGDRGEFNSSNTEAFF. The CDR3 coding sequence is TGTGCCACCGGGGACAGGGGGGAATTCAATAGTTCGAACACTGAAGCTTTCTTT. This sequence joins TRBV18 and TRBJ1-1; 11 bases match TRBD1. Germline V CDR1 and CDR2: KGHSH, LQKENI. Trimming removed 10 bases from V and 1 base from J; junction bases left unmatched: 17. The CDR3 extends over 18 amino acids.

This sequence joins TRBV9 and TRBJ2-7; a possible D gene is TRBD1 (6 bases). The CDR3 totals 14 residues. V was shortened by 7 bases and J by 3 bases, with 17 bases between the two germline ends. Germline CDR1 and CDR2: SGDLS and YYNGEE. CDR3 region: CASGVTGNSYEQYF. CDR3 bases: TGTGCCAGCGGGGTGACAGGCAACAGCTACGAGCAGTACTTC.

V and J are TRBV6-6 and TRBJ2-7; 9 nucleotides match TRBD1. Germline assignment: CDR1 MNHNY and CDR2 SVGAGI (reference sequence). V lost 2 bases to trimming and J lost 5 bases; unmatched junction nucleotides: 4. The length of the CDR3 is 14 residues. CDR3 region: CASSYRDRDDEQYF. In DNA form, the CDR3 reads TGTGCCAGCAGTTACCGGGACAGGGACGACGAGCAGTACTTC.

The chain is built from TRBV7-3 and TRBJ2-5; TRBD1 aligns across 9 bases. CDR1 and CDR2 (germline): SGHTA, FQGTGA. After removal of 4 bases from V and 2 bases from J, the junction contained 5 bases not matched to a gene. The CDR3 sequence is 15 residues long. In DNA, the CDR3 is TGTGCCAGCAGCTCCACAGGGGGCGGGCAAGAGACCCAGTACTTC. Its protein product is CASSSTGGGQETQYF.

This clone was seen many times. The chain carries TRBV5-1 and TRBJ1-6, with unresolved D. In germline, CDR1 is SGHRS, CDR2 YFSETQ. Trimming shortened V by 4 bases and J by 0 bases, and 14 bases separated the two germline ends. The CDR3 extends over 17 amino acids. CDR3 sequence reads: CASSPTEIYSYNSPLHF. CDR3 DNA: TGCGCCAGCAGCCCAACAGAGATTTACTCCTATAATTCACCCCTCCACTTT.

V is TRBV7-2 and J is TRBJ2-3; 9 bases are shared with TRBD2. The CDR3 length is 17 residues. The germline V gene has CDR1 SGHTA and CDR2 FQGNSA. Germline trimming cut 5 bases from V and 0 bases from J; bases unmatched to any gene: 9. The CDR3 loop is CASSPAGLAASTDTQYF. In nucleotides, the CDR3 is TGTGCCAGCAGCCCCGCGGGACTAGCAGCTAGCACAGATACGCAGTATTTT.